A selection of T cell receptor beta chains follows, all from one sample in a study of cytomegalovirus exposure and HLA in healthy donors. TCRdb's table, derived via immunoSEQ multiplex PCR, lists solely in-frame clones and lacks some. This sample carries about 91,000 clones, over 80% of them seen once, and the ten largest clones take 2.3%. The sample consisted of PBMCs. The receptors derive from a man between 18 and 35 years old in good health and CMV-seronegative. Both conserved end residues are part of each CDR3. A D gene is named only where the DNA matches it firmly. Not every row has a clone size; where given, it reads once, few, many or a size class.

V,size,J,D,DNA,CDR3
TRBV18,NA,TRBJ2-2,TRBD1,TGTGCCAGCTCACCGCCCGGGACAGGGCGCACCGGGGAGCTGTTTTTT,CASSPPGTGRTGELFF
TRBV4-1,NA,TRBJ1-6,NA,TGCGCCAGCAGCCAATTCCCGCGCGGGGGCGGTAATTCACCCCTCCACTTT,CASSQFPRGGGNSPLHF
TRBV5-4,NA,TRBJ1-1,NA,TGTGCCAGCATAATAAGGGGAAGCAACACTGAAGCTTTCTTT,CASIIRGSNTEAFF
TRBV4-1,NA,TRBJ2-7,NA,TGCGCCAGCAGCCAAGTCGGGTTTTCCTACGAGCAGTACTTC,CASSQVGFSYEQYF
TRBV6-1,NA,TRBJ1-6,NA,TGTGCCAGCAGTGCGGGTTGGGAGAATTCACCCCTCCACTTT,CASSAGWENSPLHF
TRBV11-2,NA,TRBJ1-3,NA,TGTGCCAGCAGCTTAGGGGGACTCCCAACCCCTGGAAACACCATATATTTT,CASSLGGLPTPGNTIYF
TRBV30,few,TRBJ1-1,TRBD1,TGTGCCTGGAGCTCGACAGGGAAGACTGAAGCTTTCTTT,CAWSSTGKTEAFF
TRBV5-6,NA,TRBJ2-5,TRBD2,TGTGCCAGCAGCTTATTAAGCGGGATAGGGTACCAAGAGACCCAGTACTTC,CASSLLSGIGYQETQYF
TRBV28,NA,TRBJ1-2,TRBD1,TGTGCCAGCAGTTCCTTACTCGGGACAGGGCTTCATGGCTACACCTTC,CASSSLLGTGLHGYTF
TRBV5-4,few,TRBJ1-4,NA,TGTGCCAGCAGCTTTACAGGGTTAGGAAAACTGTTTTTT,CASSFTGLGKLFF
TRBV28,NA,TRBJ1-5,TRBD1,TGTGCCAGCAGGACCGGGACAGGGTATTATCAGCCCCAGCATTTT,CASRTGTGYYQPQHF
TRBV28,NA,TRBJ1-2,NA,TGTGCCAGCAGTTTCCGCCTTCCCGGACAGCACGGCTACACCTTC,CASSFRLPGQHGYTF
TRBV29-1,once,TRBJ1-5,NA,TGCAGCGTTACCCTCGGGGGAATGAGCAATCAGCCCCAGCATTTT,CSVTLGGMSNQPQHF
TRBV15,NA,TRBJ2-3,TRBD1,TGTGCCACCAGCAGCGGAAGGGGGCTCCAAGACCTCACAGATACGCAGTATTTT,CATSSGRGLQDLTDTQYF
TRBV6-1,once,TRBJ2-7,NA,TGTGCCAGCACCCAATCGAGGCACGAGCAGTACTTC,CASTQSRHEQYF
TRBV28,NA,TRBJ2-2,NA,TGTGCCAGCAGTCCCCATCTGGGTAGCGGATCAACCGGGGAGCTGTTTTTT,CASSPHLGSGSTGELFF
TRBV4-1,NA,TRBJ2-7,NA,TGCGCCAGCAGCCAAGCTCGTGCGGGACTGCCTCCCTACGAGCAGTACTTC,CASSQARAGLPPYEQYF
TRBV6-5,NA,TRBJ1-1,NA,TGTGCCAGCAGTTACTCGAATCGGGGTGGGGCTGAAGCTTTCTTT,CASSYSNRGGAEAFF
TRBV7-9,NA,TRBJ2-1,TRBD2,TGTGCCAGCAGCCCAGGGAGTCTAGCGGAATCCTCCTACAATGAGCAGTTCTTC,CASSPGSLAESSYNEQFF
TRBV11-2,NA,TRBJ2-3,TRBD2,TGTGCCAGCAGCTTGACTAGCGGGACAGGCACAGATACGCAGTATTTT,CASSLTSGTGTDTQYF
TRBV10-3,NA,TRBJ1-3,NA,TGTGCCATCAGCGCCACAGGGACGTCTGGAAACACCATATATTTT,CAISATGTSGNTIYF
TRBV5-1,NA,TRBJ1-1,NA,TGCGCCAGCAGCTTGGCCCGGCAGGGGCGCGCGAACACTGAAGCTTTCTTT,CASSLARQGRANTEAFF
TRBV28,NA,TRBJ1-2,NA,TGTGCCAGCAGAGCACCGGGGGGTACGGACAGCTATGGCTACACCTTC,CASRAPGGTDSYGYTF
TRBV7-8,NA,TRBJ2-7,NA,TGTGCCAGCAGCTTAGGGCCCAGCAGGTTATCTTCCGAGCAGTACTTC,CASSLGPSRLSSEQYF
TRBV28,NA,TRBJ1-1,NA,TGTGTCACAGGGACGGCCACTGAAGCTTTCTTT,CVTGTATEAFF
TRBV9,NA,TRBJ1-1,NA,TGTGCCAGCAGCGTAGCTAGATTCACTGAAGCTTTCTTT,CASSVARFTEAFF
TRBV10-2,NA,TRBJ2-1,TRBD2,TGCGCCAGCAGTGAGTCGGGACTAGCGGGAGGAATAAGTAATGAGCAGTTCTTC,CASSESGLAGGISNEQFF
TRBV7-9,NA,TRBJ2-7,NA,TGTGCCAGCAGCTTAGCAGCGGGACATCCCTACGAGCAGTACTTC,CASSLAAGHPYEQYF
TRBV7-9,NA,TRBJ2-2,TRBD2,TGTGCCAGCAGCTTAGCACTAGCGGGAGCCGGGGAGCTGTTTTTT,CASSLALAGAGELFF
TRBV5-1,NA,TRBJ1-2,NA,TGCGCCAGCAGCTTGGACAGGGACTATGGCTACACCTTC,CASSLDRDYGYTF
TRBV5-1,NA,TRBJ2-7,NA,TGCGCCAGCAGCTTACAGGGTGGTCAGGAGCAGTACTTC,CASSLQGGQEQYF
TRBV6-5,NA,TRBJ2-2,TRBD1,TGTGCCATCCGAAGAGGGACAGGGTACACCGGGGAGCTGTTTTTT,CAIRRGTGYTGELFF
TRBV7-9,NA,TRBJ1-1,NA,TGTGCCAGCAGCTTAGAGGAGATTCGGGGGGCTTTCTTT,CASSLEEIRGAFF
TRBV10-1,NA,TRBJ1-3,NA,TGCGCCAGCACCCAATCGGAGACCGTTGGTGGAAACACCATATATTTT,CASTQSETVGGNTIYF
TRBV15,NA,TRBJ1-1,NA,TGTGCCACCAGCAGAGATAACGGTCCGAACACTGAAGCTTTCTTT,CATSRDNGPNTEAFF
TRBV27,NA,TRBJ2-2,NA,TGTGCCAGCTCGGGACGGACGCGGGGGAACACCGGGGAGCTGTTTTTT,CASSGRTRGNTGELFF
TRBV2,few,TRBJ2-5,NA,TGTGCCAGCAGTGAAGGGGTACGGGAAGATGCGGAGACCCAGTACTTC,CASSEGVREDAETQYF
TRBV11-3,NA,TRBJ2-6,TRBD1,TGTGCCAGCAGCCCGACAGGGGATACTGGGGCCAACGTCCTGACTTTC,CASSPTGDTGANVLTF
TRBV25-1,NA,TRBJ2-2,NA,TGTGCCATCCTCAGGCGTGACACCGGGGAGCTGTTTTTT,CAILRRDTGELFF
TRBV4-3,NA,TRBJ1-2,NA,TGCGCCAGCAGCCAAGCTGAGCGGGTGGGTGGCTACACCTTC,CASSQAERVGGYTF
TRBV2,NA,TRBJ2-3,NA,TGTGCCAGCACGGCCCGTTACACAGGGCTATCTAGCACAGATACGCAGTATTTT,CASTARYTGLSSTDTQYF
TRBV28,NA,TRBJ2-4,NA,TGTGCCAGCAGTTTGCGCCAAAACATTCAGTACTTC,CASSLRQNIQYF
TRBV28,NA,TRBJ1-1,TRBD1,TGTGCCAGCAGTTTATCAGACAGGGGCACTGAAGCTTTCTTT,CASSLSDRGTEAFF
TRBV15,NA,TRBJ2-2,TRBD1,TGTGCCACCAGCACAAGGGACAGGGGGTTTCCCGGGGAGCTGTTTTTT,CATSTRDRGFPGELFF
TRBV11-2,NA,TRBJ2-7,TRBD2,TGTGCCAGCAGGGAGACGGGACTAGCGGGAGAGGAGCAGTACTTC,CASRETGLAGEEQYF
TRBV9,NA,TRBJ2-5,TRBD1,TGTGCCAGCAGCGTACCCAGGACAGGGGGGGTGGAGACCCAGTACTTC,CASSVPRTGGVETQYF
TRBV27,NA,TRBJ2-1,NA,TGTGCCAGCTTCCCCATGGGGAGCTCCTACAATGAGCAGTTCTTC,CASFPMGSSYNEQFF
TRBV9,few,TRBJ2-5,NA,TGTGCCAGCAGCGTAGGGGCAGGTACTCGCCAAGAGACCCAGTACTTC,CASSVGAGTRQETQYF
TRBV14,NA,TRBJ1-2,NA,TGTGCCAGCAGCCAAGATCGGGGGAGGGACTATGGCTACACCTTC,CASSQDRGRDYGYTF